One and the same sample provided the 24 T cell receptor beta chains below, sequenced in a study of blood T cell repertoires in COVID-19. Data came from immunoSEQ multiplex PCR; TCRdb stores just in-frame clones and leaves some out. The sample yields approximately 100,000 clones, around 85% seen once. Sequenced sample: PBMCs or T cells enriched from blood (not recorded which). The source is a woman between 50 and 59 years old who had recovered from COVID-19.

In its sample, this clone was seen a few times. This rearrangement joins TRBV7-2 to TRBJ2-1, with TRBD1 matching over 10 bases. Trimming at V came to 6 bases and at J to 5 bases, leaving 10 bases not matched to a gene. Germline V CDR1 and CDR2: SGHTA, FQGNSA. This CDR3 has 16 residues. The CDR3 loop is CASSQRGTGDHNEQFF. Written as DNA, the CDR3 is TGTGCCAGCAGTCAACGCGGGACAGGGGACCACAATGAGCAGTTCTTC. The whole variable domain, filled in from reference TRBV7-2 and TRBJ2-1, reads GAGVSQSPSNKVTEKGKDVELRCDPISGHTALYWYRQSLGQGLEFLIYFQGNSAPDKSGLPSDRFSAERTGGSVSTLTIQRTQQEDSAVYLCASSQRGTGDHNEQFFGPGTRLTVL.

CDR3 protein: CSVRVAQETQYF. For the CDR3, the DNA is TGCAGCGTGAGGGTCGCGCAAGAGACCCAGTACTTC. V and J are TRBV29-1 and TRBJ2-5; D may be TRBD2 (5 bases). V was pared by 6 bases and J by 2 bases, with 10 bases between. The germline V gene encodes CDR1 SQVTM and CDR2 ANQGSEA. This CDR3 is built from 12 residues.

The chain recombines TRBV6-5 with TRBJ2-7, with TRBD1 as a possible D gene (6 bases). Germline values: CDR1 MNHEY, CDR2 SVGAGI. The V and J ends lost 0 bases and 0 bases respectively, with 9 bases between them. The CDR3 contains 15 residues. The DNA of the CDR3 is TGTGCCAGCAGTTACTCTCTGACAGGCTCCTACGAGCAGTACTTC. This encodes CASSYSLTGSYEQYF.

V gene TRBV5-1 combines with J gene TRBJ2-7, with D possibly being TRBD2 (6 bases). CDR3 length: 13 residues. CDR1 is SGHRS, CDR2 YFSETQ, per germline. V was cut by 7 bases and J by 0 bases, with 11 bases left in between. CDR3 protein: CASSEGSSYEQYF. DNA for the CDR3: TGCGCCAGCTCGGAGGGTAGCTCCTACGAGCAGTACTTC.

The chain uses TRBV10-1 and TRBJ2-1, with TRBD2 as a possible D gene (6 bases). This CDR3 contains 19 residues. The germline V and J ends were trimmed by 0 bases and 5 bases, with 23 bases remaining between them. Looked up from germline, CDR1 is WNHNN and CDR2 is SYGVQD (reference sequence). CDR3 loop: CASSESIIHGRGMHNEQFF. As DNA, the CDR3 is TGCGCCAGCAGTGAGTCGATTATCCACGGGCGCGGGATGCACAATGAGCAGTTCTTC.

V gene TRBV7-7 combines with J gene TRBJ1-1; a possible D gene is TRBD1 (6 bases). The germline V and J ends were trimmed by 5 bases and 0 bases, with 13 bases remaining between them. CDR3 length: 15 amino acids. Germline-derived CDR1 and CDR2 are SSHAT and FNYEAQ (reference sequence). In nucleotides, the CDR3 is TGTGCCAGCAGCCCCTGGCAGGGGATGAACACTGAAGCTTTCTTT. Translating it yields CASSPWQGMNTEAFF.

The chain carries TRBV27 and TRBJ1-1; D unclear. V was clipped by 0 bases and J by 0 bases, with 8 bases between them. Per the germline V gene, CDR1 is MNHEY and CDR2 is SMNVEV (reference sequence). CDR3 length: 15 amino acids. CDR3 protein: CASSLSFGVNTEAFF. CDR3 sequence (DNA): TGTGCCAGCAGTTTATCGTTCGGGGTGAACACTGAAGCTTTCTTT.

The rearrangement uses TRBV5-1 and TRBJ1-3; no clear D. Between the trimmed V and J ends, which lost 0 bases and 2 bases, there was a span of 9 bases. Germline CDR1 and CDR2: SGHRS and YFSETQ. The CDR3 is 15 amino acids. The CDR3 DNA is TGCGCCAGCAGCTTGGGTTTACAAACTGGAAACACCATATATTTT. It yields the protein CASSLGLQTGNTIYF. The full variable domain, in which reference TRBV5-1 and TRBJ1-3 provide the parts outside the CDR3, is KAGVTQTPRYLIKTRGQQVTLSCSPISGHRSVSWYQQTPGQGLQFLFEYFSETQRNKGNFPGRFSGRQFSNSRSEMNVSTLELGDSALYLCASSLGLQTGNTIYFGEGSWLTVV.

The chain employs TRBV10-3 and TRBJ1-1; the D is unclear. The CDR3 runs 13 residues. Between the trimmed V and J ends, which lost 8 bases and 3 bases, there was a span of 13 bases. The germline CDR1 and CDR2 sequences are ENHRY and SYGVKD. CDR3 in amino acids: CAIGMLQDTEAFF. In DNA form, the CDR3 reads TGTGCCATCGGAATGCTGCAGGACACTGAAGCTTTCTTT.

The J gene is TRBJ2-5, the V gene TRBV5-1; D is undetermined. Trimming removed 1 base at V and 4 bases at J, with 11 bases between. Per the germline V gene, CDR1 is SGHRS and CDR2 is YFSETQ. This CDR3 has 14 residues. The CDR3 protein is CASSLRAMGETQYF. CDR3 DNA sequence: TGCGCCAGCAGCTTGAGAGCGATGGGAGAGACCCAGTACTTC.

The genes are TRBV21-1 and TRBJ1-5; TRBD1 is the table's D call and was not checked against the DNA. TRBV21-1 corresponds to a pseudogene. CDR3 length: 16 residues. The CDR3 bases are TGTGCCAGCAGCAAAGGGGGGAACAGGGTCAATCAGCCCCAGCATTTT. Protein: CASSKGGNRVNQPQHF.

The chain links TRBV19 to TRBJ2-1; TRBD1 agrees at 9 bases. Germline V lookup: CDR1 LNHDA, CDR2 SQIVND (reference sequence). This CDR3 is 13 amino acids long. Trimming removed 1 base from V and 10 bases from J; junction bases left unmatched: 2. DNA of the CDR3: TGTGCCAGTAGTATAGTGACAGGGGGAGAGCAGTTCTTC. It encodes CASSIVTGGEQFF.

The rearrangement uses TRBV7-9 and TRBJ2-3, with 9 bases matching TRBD1. V dropped 1 base and J dropped 1; count of bases not matched to a gene: 6. The germline V gene encodes CDR1 SEHNR and CDR2 FQNEAQ (reference sequence). The CDR3 has 17 residues. The CDR3 bases are TGTGCCAGCAGCTTAGTGCTAGGGGACAGGGGCACAGATACGCAGTATTTT. This sequence encodes CASSLVLGDRGTDTQYF.

This chain links TRBV5-5 with TRBJ1-1; D is ambiguous. Germline assignment: CDR1 SGHKS and CDR2 YYEKEE (reference sequence). V was cut by 0 bases and J by 6 bases, with 12 bases left in between. This CDR3 spans 14 amino acids. CDR3 coding DNA: TGTGCCAGCAGCTTGGGCGGCACTAGGGCTGAAGCTTTCTTT. It yields the protein CASSLGGTRAEAFF.

This sequence joins TRBV3-1 (or the pseudogene TRBV3-2) and TRBJ2-5; 10 bases align to TRBD2. The ends lost 2 bases at V and 0 bases at J; junction bases unmatched: 3. This CDR3 spans 16 amino acids. CDR1 is LGHDT, CDR2 YNNKEL, per germline (reference sequence). This CDR3 reads CASSQWLAGDQETQYF. CDR3 bases: TGTGCCAGCAGCCAATGGCTAGCGGGGGACCAAGAGACCCAGTACTTC.

This chain links TRBV2 with TRBJ1-2; D call uncertain. Trimming shortened V by 7 bases and J by 1 base, and 13 bases separated the two germline ends. The CDR3 totals 14 residues. Germline V gives CDR1 SNHLY, CDR2 FYNNEI. This CDR3 reads CASKGGPLNYGYTF. The CDR3 DNA reads as TGTGCCAGCAAGGGAGGGCCCCTTAACTATGGCTACACCTTC.

CDR3 loop: CATSDGSQAGTEAFF. CDR3 nucleotide sequence: TGTGCCACCAGTGACGGGTCGCAGGCGGGCACTGAAGCTTTCTTT. The chain has TRBV24-1 and TRBJ1-1; D remains unclear. This CDR3 is built from 15 residues. With 4 bases removed from V and 4 bases from J, the gap between germline ends came to 15 bases. Germline CDR1 and CDR2: KGHDR and SFDVKD.

Notes on this clone: One junction end disagrees with the germline gene, perhaps due to a read error. The chain employs TRBV24-1 and TRBJ1-4, with 7 bases identical to TRBD1. This CDR3 has 14 residues. CDR1 is KGHDR and CDR2 is SFDVKD in the germline V gene. The CDR3 loop reads CAASDSSGGEKLFF. CDR3 coding DNA: TGTGCCGCCAGTGATTCCTCAGGGGGAGAAAAACTGTTTTTT.

The rearrangement joins TRBV10-3 to TRBJ2-5, with D perhaps TRBD2 (6 bases). In germline, CDR1 is ENHRY, CDR2 SYGVKD. The V end was cut by 2 bases, the J end by 5 bases, with 12 bases between. The CDR3 length is 14 residues. The CDR3 nucleotides are TGTGCCATCAGTGAGACGGGACTCCGGGAGACCCAGTACTTC. This sequence encodes CAISETGLRETQYF.

The J gene is TRBJ1-2, the V gene TRBV5-4, with 7 bases identical to TRBD1. V trimming: 5 bases; J trimming: 7 bases; junction bases outside the gene matches: 11. The CDR3 totals 14 residues. The germline V gene encodes CDR1 SGHNT and CDR2 YYREEE (reference sequence). The CDR3, as DNA: TGTGCCAGCAGGAGACAGGGCCTGACTTTTGGCTACACCTTC. Its protein is CASRRQGLTFGYTF.

The chain combines TRBV11-2 with TRBJ2-7, with 8 bases aligning to TRBD2. Germline CDR1 is SGHAT and CDR2 is FQNNGV. The length of the CDR3 is 14 residues. The V and J ends lost 5 bases and 1 base, in that order; junction bases with no gene match: 4. The CDR3 protein is CASSQRGRSYEQYF. The CDR3 bases are TGTGCCAGCAGCCAACGCGGGAGGTCCTACGAGCAGTACTTC.

The chain combines TRBV7-9 with TRBJ2-7; D is undetermined. The germline gives CDR1 SEHNR, CDR2 FQNEAQ (reference sequence). With 1 base removed from V and 0 bases from J, the gap between germline ends came to 10 bases. CDR3 size: 15 residues. The CDR3 sequence: CASSLGSSPSYEQYF. CDR3 DNA: TGTGCCAGCAGCTTAGGGAGCTCCCCCTCCTACGAGCAGTACTTC.

This clone has just one count. The V gene is TRBV6-1, the J gene TRBJ1-5; D remains ambiguous. The germline CDR1 and CDR2 sequences are MNHNS and SASEGT. Trimming left V 0 bases short and J 0 bases short, with 6 bases between. The length of the CDR3 is 15 residues. The CDR3 DNA reads as TGTGCCAGCAGTGAAGCCAGCGCTAGCAATCAGCCCCAGCATTTT. Its protein product is CASSEASASNQPQHF.

The chain carries TRBV12-3 or TRBV12-4 and TRBJ1-1; a possible D gene is TRBD1 (6 bases). Trimming removed 4 bases at V and 5 bases at J, with 8 bases between. This CDR3 comprises 12 residues. As DNA, the CDR3 is TGTGCCAGCAGTTCAGGGGTTACTGAAGCTTTCTTT. It specifies CASSSGVTEAFF.